This note documents a single TCR beta chain sequence. Its antigen is not identified. This record comes from a study of cytomegalovirus exposure and HLA in healthy donors. General observations from the study: An analysis that came later showed most CMV-associated TCR beta chains appearing HLA-restricted. Roughly uniform sequencing depth across donors was assumed, possibly incorrectly.

Primers included in the PCR were 60 Vbeta and 13 Jbeta primers. The repertoire was sequenced with immunoSEQ multiplex PCR; TCRdb's copy has only in-frame clones and lacks some. This sample has about 130,000 clones, with roughly 70% found just once. Sequenced: PBMCs. This clonotype was obtained from a man between 25 and 39 years old in good health and CMV-seronegative.

The CDR3 here is CASSSQLASSYNEQFF. The CDR3 coding sequence is TGTGCCAGCAGCTCCCAACTAGCCTCCTCCTACAATGAGCAGTTCTTC. V and J are TRBV7-2 and TRBJ2-1; tentative D call: TRBD2 (6 bases). Germline loops: CDR1 SGHTA, CDR2 FQGNSA. This CDR3 is 16 amino acids long. Trimming took 4 bases from V and 0 from J, leaving 13 bases between them.